The 23 T cell receptor beta chains listed next were all sequenced from one sample in a study of beta chain features in type 1 diabetes. Overall study findings and caveats: Among all four CD4+ subsets, Type 1 diabetes patients had TCRB CDR3s that were moderately but significantly shorter.

As every portion of the isolated RNA was reverse transcribed, the sequencing read expressed TCRB transcripts. Produced via immunoSEQ multiplex PCR; TCRdb's table is partial and in-frame only. The sample records roughly 300,000 clones, roughly 13% being singletons. Which antigens these TCRs recognize remains unknown. The sequenced sample was naive CD4+ T cells from blood. Source of these receptors: a young man with type 1 diabetes.

Only a few counts were recorded for this clone. This chain connects TRBV7-9 to TRBJ1-5; the D is unclear. The CDR3 totals 13 residues. CDR1 and CDR2 (germline): SEHNR, FQNEAQ (reference sequence). Trimming cost V 1 base and J 7 bases, with 8 bases left between them. The CDR3 spells CASSLGGGQPQHF. Here the CDR3 DNA reads TGTGCCAGCAGCTTAGGAGGAGGCCAGCCCCAGCATTTT.

The CDR3 DNA reads TGTGCCAGCAGCGTCGATAGCGGGATAGGGGGAGAGACCCAGTACTTC. Translated: CASSVDSGIGGETQYF. The J gene is TRBJ2-5, the V gene TRBV9; TRBD2 aligns across 8 bases. Germline CDR1 reads SGDLS; CDR2 reads YYNGEE. This CDR3 has 16 residues. V shed 2 bases, J shed 4 bases, and the junction held 10 bases outside the gene matches.

About this clone itself: Additional DNA sequences in this sample encode the identical CDR3. This rearrangement joins TRBV18 to TRBJ1-1, with TRBD1 matching 8 bases. From germline, CDR1 is KGHSH and CDR2 LQKENI. Trimming took 2 bases from V and 1 from J; bases not matched to a gene: 3. There are 15 residues in the CDR3. The CDR3 DNA sequence: TGTGCCAGCTCACCAAGGACAGGGCGGAACACTGAAGCTTTCTTT. This sequence encodes CASSPRTGRNTEAFF.

The chain carries TRBV29-1 and TRBJ2-3, with D maybe TRBD2 (6 bases). CDR1 is SQVTM, CDR2 ANQGSEA, per germline. There are 14 residues in the CDR3. Trimming stripped 5 bases from V and 3 bases from J, with 15 bases between. The CDR3 here is CSVRRREGTDTQYF. The CDR3 DNA is TGCAGCGTTCGTCGGCGGGAAGGGACAGATACGCAGTATTTT.

The table lists this clone with a few counts. CDR3 bases: TGTGCCTGGAGTTCCGGGGAAGGCTACGAGCAGTACTTC. Protein: CAWSSGEGYEQYF. The rearrangement uses TRBV30 and TRBJ2-7, with D possibly matching TRBD2 (5 bases). This CDR3 comprises 13 residues. Germline-derived CDR1 and CDR2 are GTSNPN and SVGIG (reference sequence). The V end was cut by 2 bases, the J end by 3 bases, with 11 bases between. Full variable domain (rest looked up from reference TRBV30 and TRBJ2-7): SQTIHQWPATLVQPVGSPLSLECTVEGTSNPNLYWYRQAAGRGLQLLFYSVGIGQISSEVPQNLSASRPQDRQFILSSKKLLLSDSGFYLCAWSSGEGYEQYFGPGTRLTVT.

This clone occurred a few times. This chain links TRBV28 with TRBJ1-1; 8 bases match TRBD1. The CDR3 runs 16 residues. V shed 4 bases, J shed 3 bases, and the junction held 10 bases outside the gene matches. Germline CDR1 and CDR2: MDHEN and SYDVKM. The CDR3 loop reads CASSSQGADHYTEAFF. The CDR3 DNA sequence: TGTGCCAGCAGTTCTCAGGGGGCGGACCACTACACTGAAGCTTTCTTT.

The chain links TRBV19 to TRBJ2-1, with TRBD1 matching over 9 bases. This CDR3 is 16 amino acids long. V lost 7 bases to trimming and J lost 0 bases; unmatched junction nucleotides: 7. Germline lookup yields CDR1 LNHDA and CDR2 SQIVND (reference sequence). The CDR3 DNA sequence: TGTGCCAGTAATCCCACAGGGGGCCTCTCCTACAATGAGCAGTTCTTC. Residues: CASNPTGGLSYNEQFF.

This clone was detected only a few times. This chain joins TRBV2 and TRBJ1-4; 7 nucleotides align to TRBD1. CDR1 SNHLY and CDR2 FYNNEI come from the germline V gene. V was pared by 6 bases and J by 8 bases, with 9 bases of the junction left unmatched. The CDR3 contains 14 residues. DNA of the CDR3: TGTGCCAGCAGACCTAGGACAGGAGAAGAAAAACTGTTTTTT. Translating it yields CASRPRTGEEKLFF.

The gene calls are TRBV10-3 and TRBJ1-2, with D possibly being TRBD1 (6 bases). Germline CDR1 ENHRY, CDR2 SYGVKD. This CDR3 is 16 amino acids long. The ends were cut back, 4 bases at V and 3 bases at J, with 18 bases in the middle. CDR3 nucleotide sequence: TGTGCCATCAGTGCATCCCAGGGGTCGACACACTATGGCTACACCTTC. This translates into CAISASQGSTHYGYTF.

V gene TRBV9 combines with J gene TRBJ2-5; possibly TRBD2 for D (5 bases). Trimming cost V 0 bases and J 1 base, with 7 bases left between them. CDR3 length equals 14 residues. Germline V gene lookup returns CDR1 SGDLS and CDR2 YYNGEE. The CDR3 bases are TGTGCCAGCAGCGTAGGTAGCGCCCAAGAGACCCAGTACTTC. Its protein is CASSVGSAQETQYF.

The chain links TRBV7-2 to TRBJ2-3, with a weak D call TRBD1 (5 bases). This CDR3 contains 15 residues. In germline, CDR1 is SGHTA, CDR2 FQGNSA. V lost 7 bases to trimming and J lost 0 bases, with 14 bases between them. The CDR3 DNA is TGTGCCAGCAACAGCAGGGCCGCTAGCACAGATACGCAGTATTTT. Its protein is CASNSRAASTDTQYF.

The table lists this clone with a few counts. The V and J genes are TRBV11-2 and TRBJ2-1; TRBD2 matches 10 bases. Looked up from germline, CDR1 is SGHAT and CDR2 is FQNNGV. With 1 base clipped from V and 0 bases from J, the junction kept 9 bases outside the gene matches. CDR3 length equals 19 residues. The CDR3 DNA reads TGTGCCAGCAGCTTAGTCCCTTGGACTAGCGGAAGCTCCTACAATGAGCAGTTCTTC. It codes for CASSLVPWTSGSSYNEQFF.

This clone was observed a handful of times. This sample includes further DNA sequences coding for the same CDR3. The genes are TRBV18 and TRBJ2-3; TRBD2 matches 9 bases. Trimming took 5 bases from V and 1 from J; bases not matched to a gene: 1. Germline lookup yields CDR1 KGHSH and CDR2 LQKENI. There are 14 residues in the CDR3. In DNA form, the CDR3 reads TGTGCCAGCTCAAGGACTAGCGGCACAGATACGCAGTATTTT. Encoded protein: CASSRTSGTDTQYF.

In this sample, this clone turned up a few times. This chain joins TRBV7-2 and TRBJ1-4, with a weak D call TRBD1 (6 bases). CDR3 length equals 16 residues. Germline assignment: CDR1 SGHTA and CDR2 FQGNSA. Trimming pared 7 bases from V and 8 bases from J, leaving 23 bases between. The CDR3 DNA follows: TGTGCCAGCAACGAATTCCGGGACATCCGAAGGGAAAAACTGTTTTTT. Encoded protein: CASNEFRDIRREKLFF.

The V gene is TRBV5-4, the J gene TRBJ2-1; TRBD1 aligns across 11 bases. Germline V CDR1 and CDR2: SGHNT, YYREEE (reference sequence). The CDR3 has 14 residues. With V trimmed by 5 bases and J by 5 bases, 3 bases remained unmatched. The DNA for the CDR3 is TGTGCCAGCAGGGACAGGGGGCGAGACAATGAGCAGTTCTTC. This translates into CASRDRGRDNEQFF.

The chain employs TRBV7-8 and TRBJ1-5, with 7 bases fitting TRBD1. Looked up from germline, CDR1 is SGHVS and CDR2 is FQNEAQ. The trim removed 0 bases at V and 1 base at J, leaving 6 bases unmatched. There are 17 residues in the CDR3. The chain's CDR3 is CASSLAPRGQSNQPQHF. In DNA, the CDR3 is TGTGCCAGCAGCTTAGCCCCACGGGGACAGAGCAATCAGCCCCAGCATTTT. The full variable domain, completed using reference TRBV7-8 and TRBJ1-5, is GAGVSQSPRYKVAKRGQDVALRCDPISGHVSLFWYQQALGQGPEFLTYFQNEAQLDKSGLPSDRFFAERPEGSVSTLKIQRTQQEDSAVYLCASSLAPRGQSNQPQHFGDGTRLSIL.

This clone has only a few counts. The chain recombines TRBV27 with TRBJ1-1; D remains unclear. V was trimmed by 4 bases and J by 1 base, leaving 7 bases between them. Germline V gene lookup returns CDR1 MNHEY and CDR2 SMNVEV (reference sequence). This CDR3 is built from 13 residues. The CDR3 spells CASSYRGNTEAFF. In nucleotides, the CDR3 is TGTGCCAGCAGTTACCGGGGGAACACTGAAGCTTTCTTT.

The rearrangement joins TRBV7-3 to TRBJ2-6; possible D gene TRBD1, 6 bases. V lost 0 bases and J lost 0, with 6 bases in between. The CDR3 runs to 16 residues. Germline V gives CDR1 SGHTA, CDR2 FQGTGA. The chain's CDR3 is CASSLTGGSGANVLTF. CDR3 DNA: TGTGCCAGCAGCTTAACAGGGGGCTCTGGGGCCAACGTCCTGACTTTC.

The chain joins TRBV27 to TRBJ1-2, with 9 bases fitting TRBD1. Germline CDR1 and CDR2: MNHEY and SMNVEV (reference sequence). J was trimmed by 0 bases and V by 5 bases; bases with no gene match: 10. This CDR3 is built from 17 residues. The chain's CDR3 is CASSPTLGDRANYGYTF. CDR3 in DNA: TGTGCCAGCAGTCCCACATTGGGGGACAGGGCTAACTATGGCTACACCTTC.

This clone appeared a few times. This chain connects TRBV1 to TRBJ2-7; the table's D call of TRBD2 was not tested on the DNA. TRBV1 has pseudogene status. The CDR3 is made up of 15 amino acids. The CDR3, as DNA: TGCACCAGCAGCCAAGGGACTAGCGGGGACTACGAGCAGTACTTC. It specifies CTSSQGTSGDYEQYF.

In this sample, this clone turned up a few times. This sequence joins TRBV25-1 and TRBJ1-2; the match to TRBD1 covers 10 bases. Trimming took 6 bases from V and 9 from J; bases not matched to a gene: 10. The CDR3 loop spans 14 amino acids. Germline-derived CDR1 and CDR2 are MGHDK and SYGVNS. CDR3 in amino acids: CASSGTGEANRYTF. The CDR3, as DNA: TGTGCCAGCAGCGGGACAGGGGAGGCGAACCGCTACACCTTC.

V usage is TRBV10-3 and J usage is TRBJ2-7, with 9 bases aligning to TRBD1. CDR3 length equals 13 residues. CDR1 is ENHRY, CDR2 SYGVKD, per germline. The V and J ends lost 4 bases and 5 bases, in that order; junction bases with no gene match: 3. The CDR3 DNA follows: TGTGCCATCAGTGGGACAGGGGATCACGAGCAGTACTTC. Its protein is CAISGTGDHEQYF.

This clone was seen a few times. V and J are TRBV6-6 and TRBJ2-7; 7 bases fit TRBD1. This CDR3 is 13 amino acids long. Germline V gives CDR1 MNHNY, CDR2 SVGAGI (reference sequence). The J segment lost 7 bases and the V segment lost 6 bases, leaving 9 bases of the junction unmatched. The CDR3 here is CASRGQPLEEQYF. The CDR3 DNA is TGTGCCAGCAGGGGACAGCCACTTGAAGAGCAGTACTTC.